This T cell receptor beta chain emerged from a study of human T cells and chemical hapten exposure. Findings of the study overall: Significantly more large CDR3 similarity clusters were formed by expanded TCRs than by controls.

TCRdb re-called the RACE reads through MiXCR, storing one row per CDR3 protein. Of 40,000 to 50,000 distinct CDR3 sequences listed, under 5% are singletons. Trimming removed 5 bases from V and 2 bases from J, with 9 bases in between. Per germline, CDR1 MNHEY and CDR2 SVGEGT. This CDR3 has 13 residues. In its sample, this clonotype was seen many times. Its antigen is currently unknown. Time point in this sample: patch test 1, 2 weeks after DPC sensitization. Described treatment: therapeutic diphenylcyclopropenone sensitization with weekly scalp DPC. Total RNA was extracted from unfractionated whole blood. Blood draws came first, before each patch test.

This clonotype was obtained from a man between 45 and 60 years old with alopecia areata. Some clones in this sample may be carry-over from other donors' samples. This sequence joins TRBV6-2 or TRBV6-3 and TRBJ1-1; no reliable D call. The sample was whole blood, taken in connection with sensitization to the hapten diphenylcyclopropenone (DPC). The CDR3: CASSPGRNTEAFF. CDR3 sequence (DNA): TGTGCCAGCAGTCCCGGACGTAACACTGAAGCTTTCTTT.